Below are 8 T cell receptor beta chains sequenced from a single sample in a study of cytomegalovirus exposure and HLA in healthy donors. PCR employed 60 Vbeta and 13 Jbeta primers. The assay was immunoSEQ multiplex PCR, and TCRdb's table has in-frame clones only and misses some. The repertoire includes fewer than 250,000 clones, more than 65% of them detected once, and 1.8% sits in the top ten. The sample taken for sequencing was PBMCs. The receptors shown here come from a woman in her 30s in good health and CMV-seronegative.

The rearrangement uses TRBV10-1 and TRBJ2-3, with 8 bases lining up with TRBD2. CDR3 size: 16 residues. Unmatched junction bases numbered 6, after V lost 4 bases and J lost 0 bases. Germline-derived CDR1 and CDR2 are WNHNN and SYGVQD (reference sequence). The CDR3, as DNA: TGCGCCAGCAGTGGACGGGCTAGCGGGAGCACAGATACGCAGTATTTT. Translating it yields CASSGRASGSTDTQYF.

V and J are TRBV5-6 and TRBJ1-1; weak D call: TRBD1 (5 bases). Germline CDR1 SGHDT, CDR2 YYEEEE. CDR3 size: 15 residues. V lost 4 bases and J lost 0, with 13 bases in between. In nucleotides, the CDR3 is TGTGCCAGCAGCCCAGCAGGGTGGGTGAACACTGAAGCTTTCTTT. Translating it yields CASSPAGWVNTEAFF.

The genes are TRBV9 and TRBJ2-3; D not resolved. The CDR3 runs to 16 residues. Trimming removed 2 bases at V and 0 bases at J, with 13 bases between. The V gene's germline CDR1 is SGDLS and CDR2 YYNGEE. CDR3 amino acids: CASSVGFPSSTDTQYF. CDR3 in DNA: TGTGCCAGCAGCGTGGGCTTCCCGTCTAGCACAGATACGCAGTATTTT. The entire variable domain, with the rest obtained from reference TRBV9 and TRBJ2-3, is as follows: DSGVTQTPKHLITATGQRVTLRCSPRSGDLSVYWYQQSLDQGLQFLIQYYNGEERAKGNILERFSAQQFPDLHSELNLSSLELGDSALYFCASSVGFPSSTDTQYFGPGTRLTVL.

V is TRBV5-1 and J is TRBJ2-7; TRBD1 aligns across 7 bases. CDR1 and CDR2 (germline): SGHRS, YFSETQ. Trimming cost V 3 bases and J 3 bases; bases outside gene matches: 6. The CDR3 is 14 amino acids. CDR3 sequence (DNA): TGCGCCAGCAGCTCCGACAGGGAGTACTACGAGCAGTACTTC. This codes for CASSSDREYYEQYF.

The chain has TRBV11-2 and TRBJ2-7; 8 bases are shared with TRBD1. Per the germline V gene, CDR1 is SGHAT and CDR2 is FQNNGV. CDR3 length: 15 residues. V dropped 4 bases and J dropped 7; count of bases not matched to a gene: 12. As DNA, the CDR3 is TGTGCCAGCAGCTCGCCCGGGACAGGTGACCTAGAGCAGTACTTC. Its translation is CASSSPGTGDLEQYF.

The chain employs TRBV6-5 and TRBJ1-2; TRBD1 might be the D (6 bases). This CDR3 region has 14 residues. Trimming removed 7 bases from V and 4 bases from J, with 16 bases in between. Germline V gene lookup returns CDR1 MNHEY and CDR2 SVGAGI. Here the CDR3 reads CASIQDRAPYGYTF. The CDR3 DNA sequence: TGTGCCAGCATTCAGGACAGAGCCCCCTATGGCTACACCTTC.

The chain is built from TRBV5-1 and TRBJ1-1; D is unclear. Germline assignment: CDR1 SGHRS and CDR2 YFSETQ. The CDR3 is 13 amino acids. The V gene lost 3 bases and the J gene lost 2 bases, with 8 bases spanning the gap. Here the CDR3 reads CASSSRGNTEAFF. CDR3 in DNA: TGCGCCAGCAGCTCCCGGGGTAACACTGAAGCTTTCTTT.

The chain links TRBV5-6 to TRBJ1-2; 9 bases map to TRBD1. CDR1 SGHDT and CDR2 YYEEEE come from the germline V gene. The CDR3 has 14 residues. Trimming cost V 5 bases and J 3 bases; bases outside gene matches: 5. The CDR3 DNA reads TGTGCCAGCAGGGCCCGGACAGGGGACTATGGCTACACCTTC. Translation gives CASRARTGDYGYTF.